Listed below are T cell receptor beta chains from one sample, sequenced in a study of cytomegalovirus exposure and HLA in healthy donors. Sequencing was performed with immunoSEQ multiplex PCR; in TCRdb, only in-frame clones are kept and a portion is missing. The data contain 150,000 or so clones, around 82% of them singletons. Sequencing used PBMCs. These receptors were collected from a woman aged 40-49 years in good health and CMV-seropositive. Both conserved end residues are part of each CDR3. Each record gives: clone size, V gene, D gene, J gene, CDR3 protein, CDR3 DNA. A D gene is named only where the DNA matches it firmly. Size tells how often a clone was seen (once, few, many) or the class of an expanded clone, and some rows leave it out.

abundance: NA; v_gene: TRBV7-6; d_gene: TRBD2; j_gene: TRBJ2-7; CDR3aa: CASSLAGTSGRGEQYF; CDR3nt: TGTGCCAGCAGCTTAGCTGGGACTAGCGGGAGAGGGGAGCAGTACTTC
abundance: NA; v_gene: TRBV7-8; d_gene: TRBD2; j_gene: TRBJ2-7; CDR3aa: CASSSRREGPSYEQYF; CDR3nt: TGTGCCAGCAGCTCCCGGCGGGAGGGCCCCTCCTACGAGCAGTACTTC
abundance: NA; v_gene: TRBV28; d_gene: TRBD2; j_gene: TRBJ2-1; CDR3aa: CASSLSTFGTSAYNEQFF; CDR3nt: TGTGCCAGCAGTTTAAGCACGTTCGGGACTAGCGCGTACAATGAGCAGTTCTTC
abundance: NA; v_gene: TRBV18; d_gene: TRBD1; j_gene: TRBJ2-4; CDR3aa: CASSPGDRIKNIQYF; CDR3nt: TGTGCCAGCTCACCAGGGGACAGAATCAAAAACATTCAGTACTTC
abundance: NA; v_gene: TRBV4-2; d_gene: NA; j_gene: TRBJ1-2; CDR3aa: CASSQGQGYGYTF; CDR3nt: TGTGCCAGCAGCCAAGGTCAGGGATATGGCTACACCTTC
abundance: few; v_gene: TRBV7-9; d_gene: TRBD1; j_gene: TRBJ2-7; CDR3aa: CASSSKGQGSLGEQYF; CDR3nt: TGTGCCAGCAGTTCAAAGGGACAGGGGTCGCTCGGCGAGCAGTACTTC
abundance: NA; v_gene: TRBV19; d_gene: NA; j_gene: TRBJ1-1; CDR3aa: CASSVQSMNTEAFF; CDR3nt: TGTGCCAGTAGTGTACAGAGCATGAACACTGAAGCTTTCTTT
abundance: NA; v_gene: TRBV7-3; d_gene: NA; j_gene: TRBJ1-5; CDR3aa: CASRPTGYSNQPQHF; CDR3nt: TGTGCCAGCAGACCCACAGGGTATAGCAATCAGCCCCAGCATTTT
abundance: NA; v_gene: TRBV25-1; d_gene: TRBD2; j_gene: TRBJ2-1; CDR3aa: CASSDHGGVGYNEQFF; CDR3nt: TGTGCCAGCAGTGATCATGGGGGGGTGGGCTACAATGAGCAGTTCTTC
abundance: NA; v_gene: TRBV7-9; d_gene: NA; j_gene: TRBJ2-7; CDR3aa: CASSRMSGLGSYEQYF; CDR3nt: TGTGCCAGCAGCAGAATGTCGGGGTTGGGGTCCTACGAGCAGTACTTC
abundance: few; v_gene: TRBV4-1; d_gene: TRBD2; j_gene: TRBJ2-1; CDR3aa: CASSQDRGTSGSRSYNEQFF; CDR3nt: TGCGCCAGCAGCCAAGATCGTGGGACTAGCGGGAGCCGCTCCTACAATGAGCAGTTCTTC
abundance: NA; v_gene: TRBV19; d_gene: TRBD1; j_gene: TRBJ2-1; CDR3aa: CASSIQGAGGEQFF; CDR3nt: TGTGCCAGTAGTATACAGGGGGCAGGGGGTGAGCAGTTCTTC
abundance: NA; v_gene: TRBV11-2; d_gene: NA; j_gene: TRBJ1-2; CDR3aa: CASSYTLGGQGNGYTF; CDR3nt: TGTGCCAGCAGCTACACCCTAGGTGGGCAGGGGAATGGCTACACCTTC
abundance: NA; v_gene: TRBV5-4; d_gene: TRBD1; j_gene: TRBJ1-1; CDR3aa: CASSPTGGGAAFF; CDR3nt: TGTGCCAGCAGTCCGACAGGGGGAGGTGCGGCTTTCTTT
abundance: few; v_gene: TRBV7-9; d_gene: TRBD2; j_gene: TRBJ2-1; CDR3aa: CASSLAGRGFNEQFF; CDR3nt: TGTGCCAGCAGCTTAGCCGGGCGGGGGTTCAATGAGCAGTTCTTC
abundance: NA; v_gene: TRBV30; d_gene: NA; j_gene: TRBJ2-7; CDR3aa: CAWSTGGASSYEQYF; CDR3nt: TGTGCCTGGAGTACAGGGGGGGCCAGCTCCTACGAGCAGTACTTC
abundance: NA; v_gene: TRBV14; d_gene: TRBD2; j_gene: TRBJ2-2; CDR3aa: CASSRKREKVTGELFF; CDR3nt: TGTGCCAGCAGTCGTAAGCGGGAGAAGGTGACCGGGGAGCTGTTTTTT
abundance: NA; v_gene: TRBV27; d_gene: NA; j_gene: TRBJ1-2; CDR3aa: CASSRQNFYGYTF; CDR3nt: TGTGCCAGCAGTCGCCAGAATTTCTATGGCTACACCTTC
abundance: NA; v_gene: TRBV2; d_gene: NA; j_gene: TRBJ2-1; CDR3aa: CASRTGGKKNNEQFF; CDR3nt: TGTGCCAGCAGGACTGGAGGGAAAAAGAACAATGAGCAGTTCTTC
abundance: NA; v_gene: TRBV4-1; d_gene: TRBD2; j_gene: TRBJ2-3; CDR3aa: CASSQGRGSGGRADTQYF; CDR3nt: TGCGCCAGCAGCCAAGGACGGGGGTCTGGCGGGAGAGCAGATACGCAGTATTTT
abundance: NA; v_gene: TRBV29-1; d_gene: TRBD1; j_gene: TRBJ2-2; CDR3aa: CSVSPDRATGELFF; CDR3nt: TGCAGCGTTTCTCCGGACAGGGCAACCGGGGAGCTGTTTTTT
abundance: NA; v_gene: TRBV7-9; d_gene: TRBD2; j_gene: TRBJ2-1; CDR3aa: CASSLGASGRKANEQFF; CDR3nt: TGTGCCAGCAGCTTAGGGGCTAGCGGGAGGAAGGCAAATGAGCAGTTCTTC
abundance: NA; v_gene: TRBV2; d_gene: TRBD1; j_gene: TRBJ1-4; CDR3aa: CASRRTGGNEKLFF; CDR3nt: TGTGCCAGCAGGCGGACAGGGGGGAATGAAAAACTGTTTTTT
abundance: NA; v_gene: TRBV30; d_gene: TRBD2; j_gene: TRBJ2-2; CDR3aa: CAWSVPWGLPGLAGGRGTGELFF; CDR3nt: TGTGCCTGGAGTGTACCTTGGGGACTTCCCGGACTAGCGGGAGGTCGGGGCACCGGGGAGCTGTTTTTT